The 30 T cell receptor beta chains below come from one sample, sequenced in a study of blood T cell repertoires in COVID-19. Assay used: immunoSEQ multiplex PCR; TCRdb lists only in-frame clones, some missing. Of about 250,000 clones detected, about 90% appear once; the ten largest clones hold over 1.1%. Material: peripheral blood. These receptors all stem from a man older than 75 with acute or convalescent COVID-19.

A single count supports this clone. The chain uses TRBV7-2 and TRBJ2-1, with 12 bases lining up with TRBD2. CDR3 length: 19 residues. With V trimmed by 5 bases and J by 7 bases, 18 bases remained unmatched. CDR1 and CDR2 (germline): SGHTA, FQGNSA. The CDR3 DNA follows: TGTGCCAGCAGCCCGCTCGGACTAGCGGGACCCAAAATGGGGAATGAGCAGTTCTTC. It translates to CASSPLGLAGPKMGNEQFF.

The chain carries TRBV5-4 and TRBJ1-2; D remains unclear. The germline V gene has CDR1 SGHNT and CDR2 YYREEE (reference sequence). The CDR3 spans 14 residues. Trimming cost V 0 bases and J 2 bases, with 8 bases left between them. The CDR3: CASSLEPENYGYTF. For the CDR3, the DNA is TGTGCCAGCAGCTTGGAGCCCGAAAACTATGGCTACACCTTC.

This clone was recorded once. The chain uses TRBV5-1 and TRBJ2-1; D perhaps matches TRBD1 (5 bases). CDR3 length equals 16 residues. Germline V gene lookup returns CDR1 SGHRS and CDR2 YFSETQ. Trimming left V 0 bases short and J 3 bases short, with 13 bases between. The CDR3 DNA reads as TGCGCCAGCAGCTTGGATCTTGGGGCGGACTACAATGAGCAGTTCTTC. The encoded protein is CASSLDLGADYNEQFF.

This chain links TRBV7-7 with TRBJ1-5, with D possibly TRBD1 on 5 matching bases. The germline V gene encodes CDR1 SSHAT and CDR2 FNYEAQ (reference sequence). The CDR3 consists of 13 residues. The V gene lost 2 bases and the J gene lost 6 bases, with 8 bases spanning the gap. The CDR3 sequence: CASSLTQGQPQHF. CDR3 sequence (DNA): TGTGCCAGCAGCTTAACGCAGGGTCAGCCCCAGCATTTT.

The chain has TRBV28 and TRBJ2-7, with TRBD1 identical over 7 bases. J lost 3 bases, V lost 8 bases, and 10 bases had no gene match. Looked up from germline, CDR1 is MDHEN and CDR2 is SYDVKM. CDR3 size: 14 residues. The DNA for the CDR3 is TGTGCCAGCCAGGGACAGTTGAATTTCTACGAGCAGTACTTC. Its protein product is CASQGQLNFYEQYF.

This sequence joins TRBV5-6 and TRBJ1-4; the D gene is possibly TRBD1 (5 bases). Germline CDR1 reads SGHDT; CDR2 reads YYEEEE. V lost 4 bases and J 5 bases, leaving 12 bases between the germline ends. CDR3 length: 14 residues. This CDR3 reads CASSRAGANEKLFF. Written as DNA, the CDR3 is TGTGCCAGCAGCCGCGCTGGGGCAAATGAAAAACTGTTTTTT. Together with reference TRBV5-6 and TRBJ1-4, the CDR3 gives the full variable domain: DAGVTQSPTHLIKTRGQQVTLRCSPKSGHDTVSWYQQALGQGPQFIFQYYEEEERQRGNFPDRFSGHQFPNYSSELNVNALLLGDSALYLCASSRAGANEKLFFGSGTQLSVL.

The chain recombines TRBV27 with TRBJ1-5, with a tentative D call TRBD1 (6 bases). The germline gives CDR1 MNHEY, CDR2 SMNVEV (reference sequence). The V and J ends lost 8 bases and 7 bases respectively, with 21 bases between them. The CDR3 length is 15 residues. Here the CDR3 reads CASGTTGPRVQPQHF. The CDR3 DNA reads TGTGCCAGCGGGACTACAGGGCCCCGGGTCCAGCCCCAGCATTTT.

This clone was seen only once. The rearrangement joins TRBV6-2 or TRBV6-3 to TRBJ1-5, with 8 positions matching TRBD1. The CDR3 spans 16 residues. The germline CDR1 and CDR2 sequences are MNHEY and SVGEGT. After removal of 2 bases from V and 4 bases from J, the junction contained 7 bases not matched to a gene. The DNA for the CDR3 is TGTGCCAGCAGTTACCCCAGGGGGCGTCGGAATCAGCCCCAGCATTTT. It yields the protein CASSYPRGRRNQPQHF.

As DNA, the CDR3 is TGTGCCAGTAGTATAGAGGACACAGGTTACTCTGGAAACACCATATATTTT. It translates to CASSIEDTGYSGNTIYF. V and J are TRBV19 and TRBJ1-3, with TRBD1 as a possible D gene (5 bases). There are 17 residues in the CDR3. The germline CDR1 and CDR2 sequences are LNHDA and SQIVND (reference sequence). V gave up 0 bases and J gave up 0 bases, with 12 bases separating them.

The gene calls are TRBV19 and TRBJ2-2; D might be TRBD2 (5 bases). Germline V CDR1 and CDR2: LNHDA, SQIVND (reference sequence). CDR3 length: 16 amino acids. The V end lost 8 bases, the J end lost 2 bases, and 18 bases lay between the germline ends. The chain's CDR3 is CASCYRGQRNTGELFF. DNA of the CDR3: TGTGCCAGTTGCTATCGAGGGCAGAGAAACACCGGGGAGCTGTTTTTT.

The CDR3 protein is CASSWNRKNTEAFF. CDR3 bases: TGTGCCAGCAGCTGGAACAGGAAGAACACTGAAGCTTTCTTT. The chain employs TRBV5-6 and TRBJ1-1; D may be TRBD1 (5 bases). The CDR3 has 14 residues. V gave up 3 bases and J gave up 1 base, with 10 bases separating them. Germline CDR1 is SGHDT and CDR2 is YYEEEE.

This clone has just a few counts. V and J are TRBV18 and TRBJ1-3, with 12 positions matching TRBD1. This CDR3 is built from 17 residues. With 2 bases clipped from V and 1 base from J, the junction kept 3 bases outside the gene matches. Germline V gives CDR1 KGHSH, CDR2 LQKENI. The CDR3: CASSPRDRGLSGNTIYF. CDR3 in DNA: TGTGCCAGCTCACCAAGGGACAGGGGGCTATCTGGAAACACCATATATTTT.

V is TRBV6-2 or TRBV6-3 and J is TRBJ2-7; possibly TRBD2 for D (5 bases). The CDR3 is 17 residues long. V lost 0 bases, J lost 0 bases, and 15 bases lay in between. CDR1 and CDR2 (germline): MNHEY, SVGEGT. The CDR3 nucleotides read TGTGCCAGCAGTTACTCATCTGAACGGCGGGTCTCCTACGAGCAGTACTTC. As protein: CASSYSSERRVSYEQYF.

CDR3 nucleotides: TGCGCCAGCAGCCCGGACAGGGACGAGACCCAGTACTTC. This translates into CASSPDRDETQYF. The chain employs TRBV5-1 and TRBJ2-5, with 8 bases lining up with TRBD1. Germline trimming cut 4 bases from V and 5 bases from J; bases unmatched to any gene: 4. This CDR3 is built from 13 residues. Germline lookup yields CDR1 SGHRS and CDR2 YFSETQ.

The rearrangement links TRBV5-4 to TRBJ2-1, with D possibly being TRBD2 (5 bases). Germline CDR1 is SGHNT and CDR2 is YYREEE (reference sequence). This CDR3 is built from 13 residues. V lost 0 bases, J lost 5 bases, and 6 bases lay in between. CDR3 amino acids: CASSLVGNNEQFF. DNA of the CDR3: TGTGCCAGCAGCTTGGTCGGGAACAATGAGCAGTTCTTC.

The chain combines TRBV7-3 with TRBJ2-2; no firm D call. The CDR3 loop spans 15 amino acids. Germline values: CDR1 SGHTA, CDR2 FQGTGA. Trimming stripped 2 bases from V and 5 bases from J, with 12 bases between. CDR3 in amino acids: CASSLGPSVTGELFF. The DNA of the CDR3 is TGTGCCAGCAGCTTAGGTCCCAGCGTAACCGGGGAGCTGTTTTTT. The complete variable domain, with remaining parts taken from reference TRBV7-3 and TRBJ2-2, reads GAGVSQTPSNKVTEKGKYVELRCDPISGHTALYWYRQSLGQGPEFLIYFQGTGAADDSGLPNDRFFAVRPEGSVSTLKIQRTERGDSAVYLCASSLGPSVTGELFFGEGSRLTVL.

CDR3 in DNA: TGTGCCAGCAGTCTAAACAGGGGGTATGGCTACACCTTC. Translation gives CASSLNRGYGYTF. V gene TRBV12-3 or TRBV12-4 combines with J gene TRBJ1-2; 8 bases are shared with TRBD1. This CDR3 has 13 amino acids. With V trimmed by 5 bases and J by 5 bases, 4 bases remained unmatched.

This rearrangement joins TRBV7-3 to TRBJ2-2; 7 bases fit TRBD1. The germline gives CDR1 SGHTA, CDR2 FQGTGA. This CDR3 comprises 16 residues. V dropped 0 bases and J dropped 1; count of bases not matched to a gene: 2. The CDR3 nucleotides are TGTGCCAGCAGCTTAACGGGGACAGTGAACACCGGGGAGCTGTTTTTT. Amino acids: CASSLTGTVNTGELFF.

This clone was observed once. The gene calls are TRBV3-1 (or the pseudogene TRBV3-2) and TRBJ2-7; possibly TRBD2 for D (5 bases). In germline, CDR1 is LGHDT, CDR2 YNNKEL (reference sequence). The V gene lost 3 bases and the J gene lost 6 bases, with 12 bases spanning the gap. CDR3 size: 13 residues. CDR3 in DNA: TGTGCCAGCAGCCAGGGTAGAGGGCGCGAGCAGTACTTC. Translating gives CASSQGRGREQYF.

This chain uses TRBV7-2 with TRBJ2-3; the match to TRBD2 covers 7 bases. Germline assignment: CDR1 SGHTA and CDR2 FQGNSA. V dropped 5 bases and J dropped 5; count of bases not matched to a gene: 13. This CDR3 is built from 16 residues. This chain's CDR3 is CASSPQSGKRGDTQYF. As DNA, the CDR3 is TGTGCCAGCAGCCCCCAAAGCGGGAAGAGGGGAGATACGCAGTATTTT. Complete variable domain (other parts from reference TRBV7-2 and TRBJ2-3): GAGVSQSPSNKVTEKGKDVELRCDPISGHTALYWYRQSLGQGLEFLIYFQGNSAPDKSGLPSDRFSAERTGGSVSTLTIQRTQQEDSAVYLCASSPQSGKRGDTQYFGPGTRLTVL.

The gene calls are TRBV29-1 and TRBJ1-4, with D tentatively TRBD1 (5 bases). Germline V gene data show CDR1 as SQVTM and CDR2 as ANQGSEA. This CDR3 contains 15 residues. The ends were cut back, 3 bases at V and 3 bases at J, with 14 bases in the middle. CDR3 in DNA: TGCAGCGTTGATACGGGGGGTTTGTCTAATGAAAAACTGTTTTTT. Translated, it gives CSVDTGGLSNEKLFF.

The genes are TRBV4-1 and TRBJ2-5; possible D gene TRBD1, 5 bases. This CDR3 region has 14 residues. V lost 0 bases to trimming and J lost 4 bases, with 9 bases between them. CDR1 is MGHRA, CDR2 YSYEKL, per germline. CDR3 region: CASSQDFRAETQYF. The CDR3 DNA reads as TGCGCCAGCAGCCAAGACTTCAGGGCAGAGACCCAGTACTTC.

Only a few counts were recorded for this clone. The chain recombines TRBV6-1 with TRBJ1-1, with unresolved D. Germline V gene lookup returns CDR1 MNHNS and CDR2 SASEGT. Trimming stripped 1 base from V and 11 bases from J, with 8 bases between. The CDR3 consists of 11 residues. CDR3 DNA: TGTGCCAGCAGTGAAGTCCCTATTGCTTTCTTT. Amino acids: CASSEVPIAFF.

The chain employs TRBV7-9 and TRBJ2-5, with 7 bases aligning to TRBD1. J was trimmed by 5 bases and V by 5 bases; bases with no gene match: 8. Looked up from germline, CDR1 is SEHNR and CDR2 is FQNEAQ (reference sequence). This CDR3 has 14 amino acids. This CDR3 is CASSLRQGRETQYF. CDR3 DNA sequence: TGTGCCAGCAGCCTAAGACAGGGACGGGAGACCCAGTACTTC.

This chain joins TRBV3-1 (or the pseudogene TRBV3-2) and TRBJ2-7; 8 positions match TRBD2. CDR1 LGHDT and CDR2 YNNKEL come from the germline V gene (reference sequence). The length of the CDR3 is 18 residues. Losses at the gene ends were 1 base for V and 5 bases for J; bases not matched to a gene: 16. The CDR3 DNA is TGTGCCAGCAGCCAAGGGTACGGACGGGGGGGCCTTCACGACGAGCAGTACTTC. Its protein is CASSQGYGRGGLHDEQYF.

The chain links TRBV11-2 to TRBJ1-1; weak D call: TRBD1 (6 bases). This CDR3 has 14 residues. Trimming cost V 5 bases and J 3 bases, with 13 bases left between them. Germline-derived CDR1 and CDR2 are SGHAT and FQNNGV. The CDR3 DNA reads as TGTGCCAGCAGCGGAAACAGGGCTGACACTGAAGCTTTCTTT. Its translation is CASSGNRADTEAFF.

The rearrangement uses TRBV5-8 and TRBJ1-1; 7 nucleotides line up with TRBD1. Looked up from germline, CDR1 is SGHTS and CDR2 is YDEGEE. The CDR3 spans 14 residues. Trimming cost V 2 bases and J 4 bases; bases outside gene matches: 5. CDR3: CASSFGRGITEAFF. The CDR3 DNA reads as TGTGCCAGCAGCTTTGGCAGGGGGATCACTGAAGCTTTCTTT.

V and J are TRBV3-1 (or the pseudogene TRBV3-2) and TRBJ2-7, with 11 bases identical to TRBD2. The trim removed 5 bases at V and 6 bases at J, leaving 9 bases unmatched. The germline V gene encodes CDR1 LGHDT and CDR2 YNNKEL (reference sequence). This CDR3 spans 15 amino acids. The CDR3 is CASSLMALAGGEQYF. CDR3 sequence (DNA): TGTGCCAGCAGCTTAATGGCTCTAGCGGGAGGCGAGCAGTACTTC.

The chain has TRBV28 and TRBJ1-2; 9 bases agree with TRBD1. After removal of 2 bases from V and 6 bases from J, the junction contained 4 bases not matched to a gene. The CDR3 consists of 14 residues. Germline assignment: CDR1 MDHEN and CDR2 SYDVKM. The DNA for the CDR3 is TGTGCCAGCAGTTTAGACAGGGGGTCGCATGGCTACACCTTC. Translation gives CASSLDRGSHGYTF.

The V call is TRBV9, the J call TRBJ2-3, with a weak D call TRBD2 (7 bases). The CDR3 sequence is 16 residues long. The V gene's germline CDR1 is SGDLS and CDR2 YYNGEE. Trimming took 5 bases from V and 0 from J, leaving 16 bases between them. The CDR3 region has the DNA TGTGCCAGCAGGCGGGGGCCGTACTATAGCACAGATACGCAGTATTTT. It encodes CASRRGPYYSTDTQYF.